A selection of T cell receptor beta chains follows, all from one sample in a study of shared clonotypes between healthy human individuals. Sequencing used immunoSEQ multiplex PCR; TCRdb keeps in-frame clones, though not all of them. The sample yields approximately 710,000 clones, about 90% seen once. Sample: memory CD8+ T cells from PBMCs. These receptors were collected from a man aged 18-30 years in good health. Some clones in this sample may be carry-over from other donors' samples. Both conserved end residues are part of each CDR3. D genes are given only for firm matches. Clone size is not always given. Where it is, it says once, few, many or a class for expanded clones.

abundance,j_gene,d_gene,v_gene,CDR3aa,CDR3nt
-,TRBJ2-5,TRBD2,TRBV9,CASSVGSWPSGETQYF,TGTGCCAGCAGCGTAGGCTCTTGGCCTAGCGGAGAGACCCAGTACTTC
few,TRBJ2-7,-,TRBV7-9,CASSLPGSYEQYF,TGTGCCAGCAGCTTACCGGGGTCCTACGAGCAGTACTTC
-,TRBJ2-7,-,TRBV7-8,CASSPLSYEQYF,TGTGCCAGCAGCCCACTGTCCTACGAGCAGTACTTC
-,TRBJ2-6,-,TRBV9,CASSVATQSSGANVLTF,TGTGCCAGCAGCGTAGCTACACAGAGCTCTGGGGCCAACGTCCTGACTTTC
-,TRBJ2-7,TRBD1,TRBV28,CASSLTDRGSGQYF,TGTGCCAGCAGTTTAACGGACAGGGGGTCCGGGCAGTACTTC
-,TRBJ1-1,-,TRBV28,CASTRSMNTEAFF,TGTGCCAGCACGCGGAGCATGAACACTGAAGCTTTCTTT
-,TRBJ1-5,-,TRBV27,CASIVYEPQHF,TGTGCCAGCATCGTGTACGAGCCCCAGCATTTT
once,TRBJ2-7,-,TRBV29-1,CSVEAGPYEQYF,TGCAGCGTTGAGGCAGGACCCTACGAGCAGTACTTC
-,TRBJ2-1,TRBD2,TRBV4-1,CASSQVGGNEQFF,TGCGCCAGCAGCCAAGTGGGAGGGAATGAGCAGTTCTTC
-,TRBJ1-1,-,TRBV20-1,CSARDEVLTSF,TGCAGTGCTAGAGATGAGGTTTTAACGAGCTTT
once,TRBJ2-7,-,TRBV7-9,CASSSRTAYEQYF,TGTGCCAGCAGCTCGAGGACAGCCTACGAGCAGTACTTC